Below, 24 T cell receptor beta chains from the same sample are listed, as sequenced in a study of OX40 agonist ivuxolimab in advanced cancers. The assay was immunoSEQ multiplex PCR, and TCRdb's table has in-frame clones only and misses some. The sample gives 55,000 to 75,000 clones, roughly 87% of which show up once; approximately 1.2% is in the top ten. This specimen was CD4+ or CD8+ T cells sorted from blood, taken in a trial of the OX40 agonist ivuxolimab. The origin of the receptors is an adult with an advanced solid tumor such as melanoma, head and neck, liver or kidney cancer.

The CDR3 coding sequence is TGTGCCAGCAGTTACATAATCAGGGAAAAACTGTTTTTT. It is translated as CASSYIIREKLFF. V gene TRBV6-5 combines with J gene TRBJ1-4; D is ambiguous. The CDR3 totals 13 residues. The V end was cut by 2 bases, the J end by 8 bases, with 9 bases between. Germline CDR1 reads MNHEY; CDR2 reads SVGAGI.

This clone was recorded once. Sequence at one end of the junction differs from germline and may be a read error. The CDR3 region is CASSSGQFNENLFF. The CDR3 nucleotides read TGCGCCAGCAGTTCGGGACAGTTCAATGAAAACCTGTTTTTT. This chain connects TRBV5-1 to TRBJ1-4, with 7 bases matching TRBD1. The germline V gene encodes CDR1 SGHRS and CDR2 YFSETQ. This CDR3 region has 14 residues.

This clone was counted a few times. The V and J genes are TRBV19 and TRBJ1-1; TRBD1 aligns across 7 bases. The CDR3 runs 14 residues. CDR1 is LNHDA, CDR2 SQIVND, per germline (reference sequence). Trimming at V came to 5 bases and at J to 8 bases, leaving 11 bases not matched to a gene. DNA of the CDR3: TGTGCCAGTAGTCCAGGTGGCAGGGGGGTCGAAGCTTTCTTT. It translates to CASSPGGRGVEAFF.

The chain links TRBV5-5 to TRBJ2-1, with 9 positions matching TRBD1. Germline CDR1 and CDR2: SGHKS and YYEKEE (reference sequence). The CDR3 loop spans 17 amino acids. Trimming took 4 bases from V and 8 from J; bases not matched to a gene: 16. CDR3 nucleotides: TGTGCCAGCAGCCCGGCGATTCCGGGGACAGGGACTCATGAGCAGTTCTTC. This translates into CASSPAIPGTGTHEQFF. Looking up the rest from reference TRBV5-5 and TRBJ2-1 gives the full variable domain: DAGVTQSPTHLIKTRGQQVTLRCSPISGHKSVSWYQQVLGQGPQFIFQYYEKEERGRGNFPDRFSARQFPNYSSELNVNALLLGDSALYLCASSPAIPGTGTHEQFFGPGTRLTVL.

CDR3 sequence (DNA): TGTGCCAGCAGTTACTCAAGGGGCAACTCTGGAAACACCATATATTTT. Residues: CASSYSRGNSGNTIYF. V gene TRBV6-5 combines with J gene TRBJ1-3, with D possibly TRBD1 on 5 matching bases. Germline CDR1 MNHEY, CDR2 SVGAGI. This CDR3 has 16 amino acids. V lost 0 bases to trimming and J lost 0 bases, with 9 bases between them.

The rearrangement joins TRBV30 to TRBJ2-5, with D unresolved. Trimming pared 2 bases from V and 2 bases from J, leaving 3 bases between. Germline lookup yields CDR1 GTSNPN and CDR2 SVGIG (reference sequence). This CDR3 spans 11 amino acids. CDR3 coding DNA: TGTGCCTGGAGTCGTCAAGAGACCCAGTACTTC. It is translated as CAWSRQETQYF.

The chain carries TRBV18 and TRBJ2-7; 7 nucleotides agree with TRBD2. CDR1 and CDR2 (germline): KGHSH, LQKENI. Trimming cost V 6 bases and J 3 bases; bases outside gene matches: 11. The CDR3 consists of 15 residues. The CDR3 sequence: CASSGSLAAGYEQYF. DNA for the CDR3: TGTGCCAGCTCGGGGTCGCTAGCGGCCGGCTACGAGCAGTACTTC.

Written as DNA, the CDR3 is TGCGCCAGCAGCTTGGCGGAAGGGGGTTGGTATGGCTACACCTTC. It codes for CASSLAEGGWYGYTF. The genes are TRBV5-1 and TRBJ1-2; tentatively, D is TRBD1 (6 bases). This CDR3 spans 15 amino acids. Germline CDR1 and CDR2: SGHRS and YFSETQ. Trimming pared 0 bases from V and 5 bases from J, leaving 14 bases between.

This clone was seen once. The genes are TRBV5-1 and TRBJ1-1; the D gene is possibly TRBD1 (5 bases). V was pared by 4 bases and J by 1 base, with 14 bases between. The length of the CDR3 is 15 residues. CDR1 is SGHRS, CDR2 YFSETQ, per germline. CDR3 amino acids: CASSPGEGQNTEAFF. In DNA, the CDR3 is TGCGCCAGCAGCCCGGGGGAGGGGCAGAACACTGAAGCTTTCTTT.

CDR3 DNA sequence: TGTGCCAGCAGCTGGGGACAGCCTAGGGACTATGGCTACACCTTC. Amino acids: CASSWGQPRDYGYTF. This chain links TRBV7-9 with TRBJ1-2; TRBD1 aligns across 7 bases. V dropped 4 bases and J dropped 3; count of bases not matched to a gene: 8. The CDR3 covers 15 residues. Germline V gives CDR1 SEHNR, CDR2 FQNEAQ (reference sequence).

The V and J genes are TRBV5-4 and TRBJ2-7; weak D call: TRBD2 (7 bases). The CDR3 consists of 16 residues. CDR1 and CDR2 (germline): SGHNT, YYREEE (reference sequence). The V gene lost 0 bases and the J gene lost 2 bases, with 15 bases spanning the gap. The CDR3 sequence: CASSLAGGGPTYEQYF. The DNA of the CDR3 is TGTGCCAGCAGCTTGGCTGGGGGGGGGCCAACCTACGAGCAGTACTTC.

V usage is TRBV11-1 and J usage is TRBJ2-7; 8 bases match TRBD2. In germline, CDR1 is SGHAT, CDR2 FQDESV (reference sequence). The CDR3 has 14 amino acids. Losses at the gene ends were 7 bases for V and 3 bases for J; bases not matched to a gene: 8. The CDR3 region is CASTHRLAGYEQYF. The CDR3 DNA reads TGTGCCAGCACCCATCGGCTAGCGGGCTACGAGCAGTACTTC.

The chain links TRBV28 to TRBJ1-4; D not certain. V lost 8 bases, J lost 8 bases, and 18 bases lay in between. The CDR3 sequence is 14 residues long. The germline V gene has CDR1 MDHEN and CDR2 SYDVKM. The CDR3 coding sequence is TGTGCCAGCTCCCCGGGGAACCGCATGGAAAAACTGTTTTTT. It encodes CASSPGNRMEKLFF.

The chain combines TRBV6-1 with TRBJ2-5, with 11 bases matching TRBD2. With V trimmed by 8 bases and J by 5 bases, 10 bases remained unmatched. In germline, CDR1 is MNHNS, CDR2 SASEGT. The CDR3 loop spans 15 amino acids. This CDR3 reads CASYYSGRARETQYF. Written as DNA, the CDR3 is TGTGCCAGCTACTATAGCGGGAGGGCTCGGGAGACCCAGTACTTC.

This chain joins TRBV4-1 and TRBJ1-2; maybe TRBD1 (5 bases). This CDR3 region has 14 residues. The germline gives CDR1 MGHRA, CDR2 YSYEKL. With 0 bases removed from V and 3 bases from J, the gap between germline ends came to 8 bases. CDR3: CASSQDRGDYGYTF. For the CDR3, the DNA is TGCGCCAGCAGCCAAGATCGAGGGGACTATGGCTACACCTTC.

The chain is built from TRBV29-1 and TRBJ2-3, with D perhaps TRBD2 (5 bases). There are 13 residues in the CDR3. Trimming pared 5 bases from V and 2 bases from J, leaving 11 bases between. Germline V CDR1 and CDR2: SQVTM, ANQGSEA. CDR3 in amino acids: CSVRGDFTDTQYF. The CDR3, as DNA: TGCAGCGTTCGGGGAGATTTCACAGATACGCAGTATTTT.

The chain links TRBV2 to TRBJ1-3, with 8 nucleotides matching TRBD1. Looked up from germline, CDR1 is SNHLY and CDR2 is FYNNEI. The CDR3 sequence is 14 residues long. Trimming cost V 5 bases and J 4 bases; bases outside gene matches: 4. CDR3 amino acids: CASSPTGGGNTIYF. The CDR3 coding sequence is TGTGCCAGCAGTCCTACAGGGGGGGGAAACACCATATATTTT.

This sequence joins TRBV2 and TRBJ2-1; 12 nucleotides agree with TRBD2. The CDR3 runs to 15 residues. The germline CDR1 and CDR2 sequences are SNHLY and FYNNEI. The J segment lost 5 bases and the V segment lost 7 bases, leaving 6 bases of the junction unmatched. The CDR3 here is CASNLGLAGNNEQFF. CDR3 in DNA: TGTGCCAGCAACCTCGGACTAGCGGGAAACAATGAGCAGTTCTTC.

This chain connects TRBV28 to TRBJ2-7; D gene uncertain. The V end lost 2 bases, the J end lost 6 bases, and 8 bases lay between the germline ends. This CDR3 comprises 12 residues. Germline CDR1 and CDR2: MDHEN and SYDVKM. DNA of the CDR3: TGTGCCAGCAGTTTAAAGAAGAGCGAGCAGTACTTC. This sequence encodes CASSLKKSEQYF.

The rearrangement links TRBV14 to TRBJ2-2; D remains unclear. The CDR3 has 14 amino acids. Germline V lookup: CDR1 SGHDN, CDR2 FVKESK. V shed 4 bases and J shed 3 bases, with 9 bases lying between them. As DNA, the CDR3 is TGTGCCAGCAGCCCGTGGATCTACACCGGGGAGCTGTTTTTT. This sequence encodes CASSPWIYTGELFF.

This sequence joins TRBV10-3 and TRBJ1-4; D possibly corresponds to TRBD1 (5 bases). Germline-derived CDR1 and CDR2 are ENHRY and SYGVKD. V was pared by 0 bases and J by 5 bases, with 10 bases between. This CDR3 has 15 amino acids. The CDR3 nucleotides read TGTGCCATCAGTGAGTCCCAGGGAATAAATGAAAAACTGTTTTTT. Its protein product is CAISESQGINEKLFF.

The V and J genes are TRBV5-1 and TRBJ2-7; D might be TRBD1 or TRBD2, each matching 5 bases. The V end was cut by 0 bases, the J end by 2 bases, with 9 bases between. CDR1 and CDR2 from the germline V gene are SGHRS and YFSETQ. The length of the CDR3 is 14 residues. This CDR3 reads CASSLGGPPYEQYF. CDR3 nucleotide sequence: TGCGCCAGCAGCTTGGGGGGACCCCCCTACGAGCAGTACTTC. Complete variable domain (other parts from reference TRBV5-1 and TRBJ2-7): KAGVTQTPRYLIKTRGQQVTLSCSPISGHRSVSWYQQTPGQGLQFLFEYFSETQRNKGNFPGRFSGRQFSNSRSEMNVSTLELGDSALYLCASSLGGPPYEQYFGPGTRLTVT.

This clone was seen more than once but under ten times. The chain joins TRBV14 to TRBJ1-4; D is uncertain. There are 15 residues in the CDR3. Trimming cost V 1 base and J 7 bases, with 13 bases left between them. Germline CDR1 reads SGHDN; CDR2 reads FVKESK. The CDR3 here is CASSQVRGLSEKLFF. CDR3 DNA: TGTGCCAGCAGCCAAGTTCGAGGGTTAAGTGAAAAACTGTTTTTT.

J is TRBJ2-7 and V is TRBV30; a weak D match, TRBD1 (5 bases). This CDR3 contains 17 residues. Germline CDR1 GTSNPN, CDR2 SVGIG (reference sequence). Trimming took off 2 bases at V and 3 bases at J, with 23 bases between the two ends. Here the CDR3 reads CAWSPSLRRARGYEQYF. The DNA of the CDR3 is TGTGCCTGGAGTCCCTCCCTCCGCCGGGCTAGGGGCTACGAGCAGTACTTC. The full variable domain, with the rest looked up from reference TRBV30 and TRBJ2-7, is SQTIHQWPATLVQPVGSPLSLECTVEGTSNPNLYWYRQAAGRGLQLLFYSVGIGQISSEVPQNLSASRPQDRQFILSSKKLLLSDSGFYLCAWSPSLRRARGYEQYFGPGTRLTVT.